What follows are 27 T cell receptor beta chains derived from one specimen sequenced in a study of beta chain features in type 1 diabetes. Sequenced material consisted of expressed TCRB transcripts (all of the isolated RNA was reverse transcribed). The assay was immunoSEQ multiplex PCR, and TCRdb's table has in-frame clones only and misses some. Among some 360,000 clones listed, around 19% were seen once. Sequencing was performed on naive CD4+ T cells from blood. The receptors derive from a woman younger than 35 in good health.

The rearrangement uses TRBV19 and TRBJ2-7; 14 bases align to TRBD2. The CDR3 has 14 amino acids. CDR1 and CDR2 from the germline V gene are LNHDA and SQIVND (reference sequence). The junction had 5 bases not matched to a gene; V was cut back by 7 bases and J by 6 bases. The CDR3 nucleotides read TGTGCCAGTAACCTCGGACTAGCGGGAGGCGAGCAGTACTTC. It encodes CASNLGLAGGEQYF.

This clone was counted between two and nine times. V and J are TRBV18 and TRBJ1-2; 11 positions match TRBD1. Germline trimming cut 2 bases from V and 5 bases from J; bases unmatched to any gene: 4. The CDR3 has 15 residues. Looked up from germline, CDR1 is KGHSH and CDR2 is LQKENI. Here the CDR3 DNA reads TGTGCCAGCTCACCATCTGGACAGGGGGCTTATGGCTACACCTTC. Translated: CASSPSGQGAYGYTF.

The chain joins TRBV29-1 to TRBJ2-2, with 8 bases identical to TRBD1. The germline gives CDR1 SQVTM, CDR2 ANQGSEA. After removal of 1 base from V and 3 bases from J, the junction contained 4 bases not matched to a gene. The CDR3 loop spans 15 amino acids. The chain's CDR3 is CSVEVAGGYTGELFF. DNA for the CDR3: TGCAGCGTTGAAGTGGCAGGGGGCTACACCGGGGAGCTGTTTTTT.

This clone was counted between two and nine times. V is TRBV11-3 and J is TRBJ1-1; D may be TRBD1 (6 bases). Germline V gives CDR1 SGHNT, CDR2 YENEEA. The CDR3 runs to 13 residues. V lost 5 bases, J lost 6 bases, and 13 bases lay in between. CDR3 protein: CASSARQDSEAFF. CDR3 nucleotides: TGTGCCAGCAGCGCGCGACAGGATTCTGAAGCTTTCTTT.

The V and J genes are TRBV5-6 and TRBJ2-2, with a tentative D call TRBD1 (6 bases). CDR1 SGHDT and CDR2 YYEEEE come from the germline V gene. The CDR3 runs to 14 residues. The V gene lost 2 bases and the J gene lost 6 bases, with 11 bases spanning the gap. The CDR3 region has the DNA TGTGCCAGCAGCTTCGGACAGACGGCCGGGGAGCTGTTTTTT. Encoded protein: CASSFGQTAGELFF. The entire variable domain, with the rest obtained from reference TRBV5-6 and TRBJ2-2, is as follows: DAGVTQSPTHLIKTRGQQVTLRCSPKSGHDTVSWYQQALGQGPQFIFQYYEEEERQRGNFPDRFSGHQFPNYSSELNVNALLLGDSALYLCASSFGQTAGELFFGEGSRLTVL.

This clone was counted between two and nine times. V is TRBV7-9 and J is TRBJ1-2; D might be TRBD1 (6 bases). The CDR3 is made up of 15 amino acids. Germline loops: CDR1 SEHNR, CDR2 FQNEAQ (reference sequence). Trimming shortened V by 5 bases and J by 3 bases, and 16 bases separated the two germline ends. The DNA of the CDR3 is TGTGCCAGCAGCGACTTAGTAGGGGGAGACTATGGCTACACCTTC. The encoded protein is CASSDLVGGDYGYTF.

The CDR3 DNA reads as TGTGCCAGCAGTGGAAGGACTAGCGGGACCGAGACCCAGTACTTC. Protein: CASSGRTSGTETQYF. The rearrangement joins TRBV27 to TRBJ2-5; 12 nucleotides align to TRBD2. Germline-derived CDR1 and CDR2 are MNHEY and SMNVEV (reference sequence). The length of the CDR3 is 15 residues. V lost 5 bases, J lost 5 bases, and 6 bases stayed unmatched.

This clone was counted between two and nine times. V and J are TRBV4-2 and TRBJ2-1, with 11 bases fitting TRBD2. V lost 0 bases to trimming and J lost 13 bases; unmatched junction nucleotides: 2. The CDR3 sequence is 13 residues long. The germline V gene encodes CDR1 LGHNA and CDR2 YNFKEQ. The CDR3 spells CASSQELAGGQFF. The CDR3 DNA sequence: TGTGCCAGCAGCCAAGAGCTAGCGGGGGGACAGTTCTTC.

This clone has more than one count but fewer than ten. This chain joins TRBV10-3 and TRBJ2-7; perhaps TRBD2 as D (5 bases). The V gene lost 10 bases and the J gene lost 4 bases, with 14 bases spanning the gap. Germline CDR1 is ENHRY and CDR2 is SYGVKD. This CDR3 spans 12 amino acids. The CDR3 is CATQTGKYEQYF. CDR3 DNA sequence: TGTGCCACCCAAACGGGGAAATACGAGCAGTACTTC.

V is TRBV30 and J is TRBJ1-1; D ambiguous. Germline V lookup: CDR1 GTSNPN, CDR2 SVGIG (reference sequence). The CDR3 loop spans 13 amino acids. The V end lost 2 bases, the J end lost 0 bases, and 7 bases lay between the germline ends. The CDR3 is CAWSFRVNTEAFF. CDR3 in DNA: TGTGCCTGGAGTTTTCGGGTGAACACTGAAGCTTTCTTT.

This clone came up a few times. The chain recombines TRBV9 with TRBJ2-5; 9 nucleotides align to TRBD1. This CDR3 is 15 amino acids long. CDR1 is SGDLS and CDR2 is YYNGEE in the germline V gene. V shed 0 bases and J 2 bases; nucleotides not matched to a gene: 2. CDR3 sequence: CASSVGQGGQETQYF. CDR3 bases: TGTGCCAGCAGCGTAGGACAGGGGGGGCAAGAGACCCAGTACTTC.

This clone was detected a few times. The chain employs TRBV6-6 and TRBJ2-4, with D hard to call. Trimming removed 7 bases from V and 0 bases from J, with 10 bases in between. The CDR3 spans 14 residues. Germline CDR1 reads MNHNY; CDR2 reads SVGAGI (reference sequence). CDR3 DNA: TGTGCCAGCAAAGCGTCTATAGCCAAAAACATTCAGTACTTC. The encoded protein is CASKASIAKNIQYF.

The chain couples TRBV9 to TRBJ2-1; a weak D match, TRBD2 (6 bases). V was clipped by 3 bases and J by 4 bases, with 8 bases between them. Germline CDR1 reads SGDLS; CDR2 reads YYNGEE. CDR3 length: 13 amino acids. Written as DNA, the CDR3 is TGTGCCAGCAGCGCGACTAGGTACAATGAGCAGTTCTTC. Amino acids: CASSATRYNEQFF.

The chain combines TRBV10-3 with TRBJ2-3, with 9 nucleotides matching TRBD2. The germline gives CDR1 ENHRY, CDR2 SYGVKD. The CDR3 runs 14 residues. V lost 8 bases and J lost 2; bases outside the gene matches: 5. CDR3 sequence: CAIPAGGNTDTQYF. DNA for the CDR3: TGTGCCATCCCAGCGGGGGGAAACACAGATACGCAGTATTTT.

This clone appeared a few times. The genes are TRBV4-2 and TRBJ2-5, with 10 bases aligning to TRBD2. CDR1 LGHNA and CDR2 YNFKEQ come from the germline V gene. V trimming: 5 bases; J trimming: 2 bases; junction bases outside the gene matches: 5. The CDR3 has 15 amino acids. CDR3 bases: TGTGCCAGCAGCAAAGGACTAGCGGATCAAGAGACCCAGTACTTC. It encodes CASSKGLADQETQYF.

Only a few counts were recorded for this clone. The rearrangement uses TRBV2 and TRBJ2-5, with D possibly TRBD2 on 5 matching bases. The CDR3 consists of 14 residues. The V and J ends lost 6 bases and 9 bases respectively, with 20 bases between them. CDR1 and CDR2 (germline): SNHLY, FYNNEI. For the CDR3, the DNA is TGTGCCAGCAGGGACGTAGGACCGAGCGGAGCCCAGTACTTC. This translates into CASRDVGPSGAQYF. The variable domain in full, with the rest retrieved from reference TRBV2 and TRBJ2-5, is EPEVTQTPSHQVTQMGQEVILRCVPISNHLYFYWYRQILGQKVEFLVSFYNNEISEKSEIFDDQFSVERPDGSNFTLKIRSTKLEDSAMYFCASRDVGPSGAQYFGPGTRLLVL.

This clone turned up a few times. The rearrangement links TRBV5-1 to TRBJ2-3, with 7 bases fitting TRBD1. CDR3 length: 13 amino acids. From germline, CDR1 is SGHRS and CDR2 YFSETQ. V dropped 6 bases and J dropped 5; count of bases not matched to a gene: 6. The CDR3 protein is CASTTGVGDTQYF. CDR3 DNA sequence: TGCGCCAGCACCACAGGGGTTGGAGATACGCAGTATTTT. The full variable domain, rest sourced from reference TRBV5-1 and TRBJ2-3, is KAGVTQTPRYLIKTRGQQVTLSCSPISGHRSVSWYQQTPGQGLQFLFEYFSETQRNKGNFPGRFSGRQFSNSRSEMNVSTLELGDSALYLCASTTGVGDTQYFGPGTRLTVL.

The table lists this clone with a few counts. The rearrangement uses TRBV2 and TRBJ1-5, with 10 bases fitting TRBD1. Germline assignment: CDR1 SNHLY and CDR2 FYNNEI. This CDR3 is 15 amino acids long. V dropped 0 bases and J dropped 5; count of bases not matched to a gene: 1. The DNA for the CDR3 is TGTGCCAGCAGTGAAGCGACAGGGGGCTATCAGCCCCAGCATTTT. Its translation: CASSEATGGYQPQHF.

J is TRBJ2-1 and V is TRBV4-1, with 7 bases aligning to TRBD2. Germline CDR1 reads MGHRA; CDR2 reads YSYEKL. V was clipped by 1 base and J by 9 bases; unmatched bases: 15. The CDR3 covers 17 residues. The CDR3 DNA sequence: TGCGCCAGCAGCCAAGTAACCGGGACTATCCGAAGGGGTGAGCAGTTCTTC. It is translated as CASSQVTGTIRRGEQFF.

This clone was detected a few times. The chain is built from TRBV29-1 and TRBJ2-7; 13 positions agree with TRBD2. The CDR3 has 14 amino acids. V lost 6 bases to trimming and J lost 1 base; unmatched junction nucleotides: 3. Per germline, CDR1 SQVTM and CDR2 ANQGSEA. CDR3 in amino acids: CSVRTSGRSYEQYF. DNA of the CDR3: TGCAGCGTCCGGACTAGCGGGAGATCCTACGAGCAGTACTTC.

This clone was found a few times. The gene calls are TRBV11-2 and TRBJ2-1; 9 nucleotides line up with TRBD2. The CDR3 covers 15 residues. V shed 8 bases, J shed 0 bases, and the junction held 5 bases outside the gene matches. The germline gives CDR1 SGHAT, CDR2 FQNNGV. In DNA, the CDR3 is TGTGCCAGCGGCCCACTAGCGGGCTCCTACAATGAGCAGTTCTTC. This translates into CASGPLAGSYNEQFF.

In DNA, the CDR3 is TGTGCCTGGAGTAAACAGGGGGTTTACGAGCAGTACTTC. It yields the protein CAWSKQGVYEQYF. V is TRBV30 and J is TRBJ2-7, with 8 bases matching TRBD1. The V and J ends lost 2 bases and 4 bases, in that order; junction bases with no gene match: 4. CDR3 length: 13 residues. CDR1 and CDR2 (germline): GTSNPN, SVGIG (reference sequence).

The rearrangement joins TRBV9 to TRBJ2-6, with no clear D. Germline V gene sequence: CDR1 SGDLS, CDR2 YYNGEE. V shed 0 bases and J shed 9 bases, with 10 bases lying between them. This CDR3 comprises 14 residues. CDR3 region: CASSVESTLNVLTF. The CDR3 DNA follows: TGTGCCAGCAGCGTAGAGTCGACACTCAACGTCCTGACTTTC.

V usage is TRBV14 and J usage is TRBJ2-3, with 11 positions matching TRBD1. Germline CDR1 reads SGHDN; CDR2 reads FVKESK. The length of the CDR3 is 15 residues. V lost 4 bases to trimming and J lost 5 bases; unmatched junction nucleotides: 5. CDR3 region: CASSRRTGGRDTQYF. In nucleotides, the CDR3 is TGTGCCAGCAGCCGGAGGACAGGGGGCAGAGATACGCAGTATTTT.

J is TRBJ2-3 and V is TRBV7-2, with 9 bases fitting TRBD1. Germline assignment: CDR1 SGHTA and CDR2 FQGNSA. The trim removed 5 bases at V and 6 bases at J, leaving 6 bases unmatched. CDR3 length: 14 residues. CDR3 residues: CASSKDRGGDTQYF. CDR3 DNA sequence: TGTGCCAGCAGCAAGGACAGGGGAGGCGATACGCAGTATTTT.

This clone turned up a few times. This rearrangement joins TRBV9 to TRBJ2-3, with TRBD2 matching 9 bases. The CDR3 consists of 17 residues. The V gene end was trimmed by 0 bases and the J gene end by 2 bases; junction bases not matched to a gene: 7. Germline V gene data show CDR1 as SGDLS and CDR2 as YYNGEE. The CDR3 region is CASSVAISGGTTDTQYF. DNA for the CDR3: TGTGCCAGCAGCGTAGCTATTAGCGGGGGAACCACAGATACGCAGTATTTT.

V usage is TRBV6-1 and J usage is TRBJ1-2; a possible D gene is TRBD1 (6 bases). The CDR3 is 11 amino acids. Deletions cut 11 bases from V and 5 bases from J, with 12 bases between. CDR1 is MNHNS, CDR2 SASEGT, per germline. The CDR3 protein is CASNGQYGYTF. The CDR3 DNA follows: TGTGCCTCAAACGGACAGTATGGCTACACCTTC.